This T cell receptor beta chain was found in a study of control samples from healthy donors and cancer patients (dated by TCRdb to 2020 to 2021). The library came from the immunoSEQ multiplex PCR assay. TCRdb retrieved this table from immuneACCESS and kept in-frame rearrangements only. Not all clones are present; in checked studies, unresolved V genes account for under half, and no reason is known for the remainder. This sample comprises 120,000 or so clones, approximately 84% of them detected only once. The top ten clones comprise around 1.8% of the sample. V gives up 5 bases and J gives up 7 bases, and the segment between their germline ends measures 12 bases. The CDR3 runs 13 amino acids, cysteine and phenylalanine included. Only the CDR3 part of the read is kept: 39 bases, read in frame from the first base. The germline V gene (reference sequence) supplies CDR1 SEHNR and CDR2 FQNEAQ. In this sample, this clone turned up a few times. The antigen this receptor binds is unknown. No much larger clone is present one base from it, and per-base qualities are unavailable.

The TCR was taken from a man aged 18 to 35 in good health. The V and J segments used are TRBV7-9 and TRBJ1-5, with the identity of the D gene unclear. Sequencing was done on a sample of blood. The sequenced DNA is TGTGCCAGCAGCGTAGGGTCTGTGCAGCCCCAGCATTTT. Its protein product is CASSVGSVQPQHF.